The 31 T cell receptor beta chains reported below all come from one sample, sequenced in a study of shared clonotypes between healthy human individuals. The assay was immunoSEQ multiplex PCR, and TCRdb's table has in-frame clones only and misses some. This table holds about 2,200,000 clones, about 93% found once. Naivety among CD8 cells was defined by CD45RO negativity and positive CCR7 selection, thereby excluding terminally differentiated effector memory CD45RA+ cells. The sample consisted of naive CD8+ T cells from PBMCs. These receptors all come from a man between 18 and 35 years old in good health. Some clones in this sample may be carry-over from other donors' samples.

This clone was seen once. This chain joins TRBV4-1 and TRBJ2-5, with D unclear. CDR1 and CDR2 from the germline V gene are MGHRA and YSYEKL. The CDR3 has 15 amino acids. V was trimmed by 1 base and J by 1 base, leaving 10 bases between them. The CDR3 coding sequence is TGCGCCAGCAGCCAAGGCAGTGCCCCCCAAGAGACCCAGTACTTC. It specifies CASSQGSAPQETQYF.

The chain links TRBV27 to TRBJ2-1; 10 nucleotides match TRBD2. The CDR3 loop spans 15 amino acids. The V and J ends lost 4 bases and 5 bases, in that order; junction bases with no gene match: 5. Germline CDR1 is MNHEY and CDR2 is SMNVEV (reference sequence). The DNA for the CDR3 is TGTGCCAGCAGTTACGGGACTAGCGCTAACAATGAGCAGTTCTTC. It specifies CASSYGTSANNEQFF.

The V call is TRBV5-5, the J call TRBJ1-3; a possible D gene is TRBD1 (5 bases). Germline V gene sequence: CDR1 SGHKS, CDR2 YYEKEE (reference sequence). The CDR3 is 13 residues long. V was cut by 5 bases and J by 2 bases, with 8 bases left in between. The CDR3 here is CASSRQTGNTIYF. The CDR3 DNA sequence: TGTGCCAGCAGTCGACAGACTGGAAACACCATATATTTT. Full variable domain (missing parts from reference TRBV5-5 and TRBJ1-3): DAGVTQSPTHLIKTRGQQVTLRCSPISGHKSVSWYQQVLGQGPQFIFQYYEKEERGRGNFPDRFSARQFPNYSSELNVNALLLGDSALYLCASSRQTGNTIYFGEGSWLTVV.

The V gene is TRBV4-2, the J gene TRBJ2-7; the D gene is possibly TRBD1 (6 bases). The CDR3 runs to 16 residues. Germline V lookup: CDR1 LGHNA, CDR2 YNFKEQ. Trimming removed 2 bases at V and 4 bases at J, with 18 bases between. DNA for the CDR3: TGTGCCAGCAGCCAACCGCCGGGACACTCGACTTACGAGCAGTACTTC. This codes for CASSQPPGHSTYEQYF.

J is TRBJ2-1 and V is TRBV7-9; 10 bases are a match to TRBD2. Germline V gene data show CDR1 as SEHNR and CDR2 as FQNEAQ (reference sequence). This CDR3 contains 16 residues. The V and J ends lost 2 bases and 5 bases, in that order; junction bases with no gene match: 6. The CDR3 sequence is CASSLTPGTSDNEQFF. The CDR3, as DNA: TGTGCCAGCAGCTTAACCCCCGGGACTAGCGACAATGAGCAGTTCTTC.

The rearrangement joins TRBV11-1 to TRBJ2-2; D is unclear. This CDR3 is built from 12 residues. V was cut by 7 bases and J by 5 bases, with 8 bases left in between. Germline values: CDR1 SGHAT, CDR2 FQDESV (reference sequence). The CDR3 here is CASTPGTGELFF. CDR3 nucleotide sequence: TGTGCCAGCACTCCCGGTACCGGGGAGCTGTTTTTT.

Comments on this clone: This same CDR3 is encoded by further DNA sequences in the sample. This chain joins TRBV7-8 and TRBJ2-1; 10 bases agree with TRBD2. CDR1 is SGHVS and CDR2 is FQNEAQ in the germline V gene. Trimming took 1 base from V and 4 from J; bases not matched to a gene: 4. CDR3 size: 16 residues. The CDR3 reads CASSLGTSGGYNEQFF. CDR3 bases: TGTGCCAGCAGCTTAGGGACTAGCGGAGGATACAATGAGCAGTTCTTC.

V is TRBV7-9 and J is TRBJ1-3, with 7 bases that match TRBD1. Germline CDR1 SEHNR, CDR2 FQNEAQ (reference sequence). V was pared by 4 bases and J by 0 bases, with 12 bases of the junction left unmatched. There are 18 residues in the CDR3. CDR3 coding DNA: TGTGCCAGCAGCTCACCGGCGGGGGACAGCCACTCTGGAAACACCATATATTTT. Translated: CASSSPAGDSHSGNTIYF.

This clone has just one count. The rearrangement uses TRBV7-9 and TRBJ2-1, with 9 positions matching TRBD2. The CDR3 contains 19 residues. V lost 0 bases and J lost 0; bases outside the gene matches: 9. In germline, CDR1 is SEHNR, CDR2 FQNEAQ (reference sequence). CDR3: CASSLAVLAGASSYNEQFF. Here the CDR3 DNA reads TGTGCCAGCAGCTTAGCGGTACTAGCGGGCGCGAGCTCCTACAATGAGCAGTTCTTC.

The chain uses TRBV10-3 and TRBJ2-1, with D possibly TRBD2 on 6 matching bases. Germline CDR1 reads ENHRY; CDR2 reads SYGVKD. The CDR3 spans 14 residues. Trimming stripped 7 bases from V and 6 bases from J, with 16 bases between. The chain's CDR3 is CAINPRGTGNEQFF. CDR3 DNA sequence: TGTGCCATCAACCCTCGGGGGACCGGCAATGAGCAGTTCTTC.

In the case of this clone: Within the sample, other DNA sequences also encode this same CDR3. The chain combines TRBV7-9 with TRBJ2-7, with D maybe TRBD1 (5 bases). Germline lookup yields CDR1 SEHNR and CDR2 FQNEAQ (reference sequence). V was clipped by 3 bases and J by 0 bases, with 6 bases between them. The CDR3 has 13 residues. This CDR3 is CASSFDSSYEQYF. CDR3 DNA sequence: TGTGCCAGCAGCTTTGACAGCTCCTACGAGCAGTACTTC.

V gene TRBV28 combines with J gene TRBJ2-1, with a tentative D call TRBD2 (5 bases). The CDR3 is 17 amino acids. V lost 3 bases and J lost 6, with 21 bases in between. Germline V CDR1 and CDR2: MDHEN, SYDVKM. CDR3 DNA sequence: TGTGCCAGCAGTTTTGATCGGGGTGGAGTAGGTGGCAATGAGCAGTTCTTC. It translates to CASSFDRGGVGGNEQFF.

The chain combines TRBV27 with TRBJ2-7; TRBD2 matches at 11 bases. Trimming took 2 bases from V and 4 from J; bases not matched to a gene: 7. Germline assignment: CDR1 MNHEY and CDR2 SMNVEV (reference sequence). CDR3 length: 16 residues. The CDR3 region is CASSLSGGLAAYEQYF. Written as DNA, the CDR3 is TGTGCCAGCAGTTTAAGCGGGGGACTAGCGGCGTACGAGCAGTACTTC.

V and J are TRBV6-1 and TRBJ1-6; D is ambiguous. The V and J ends lost 1 base and 2 bases respectively, with 9 bases between them. The CDR3 is made up of 16 amino acids. Germline CDR1 is MNHNS and CDR2 is SASEGT. The CDR3 here is CASSEEGGTYNSPLHF. The CDR3 DNA follows: TGTGCCAGCAGTGAAGAGGGAGGGACCTATAATTCACCCCTCCACTTT.

In this sample, this clone turned up once. The CDR3 region has the DNA TGTGCCAGCAGGTGGACAGGGGAGGACTATGGCTACACCTTC. Its translation: CASRWTGEDYGYTF. This chain links TRBV28 with TRBJ1-2, with TRBD1 matching 9 bases. J lost 3 bases, V lost 6 bases, and 5 bases had no gene match. CDR1 and CDR2 from the germline V gene are MDHEN and SYDVKM. This CDR3 has 14 residues.

The chain links TRBV11-2 to TRBJ2-1, with D hard to call. The CDR3 is 13 amino acids. Germline loops: CDR1 SGHAT, CDR2 FQNNGV. V was shortened by 1 base and J by 6 bases, with 7 bases between the two germline ends. As DNA, the CDR3 is TGTGCCAGCAGCTTAGGCAGCAGCAATGAGCAGTTCTTC. As protein: CASSLGSSNEQFF.

The chain employs TRBV4-2 and TRBJ2-1; D remains ambiguous. This CDR3 contains 13 residues. Germline assignment: CDR1 LGHNA and CDR2 YNFKEQ. The V end was cut by 1 base, the J end by 9 bases, with 10 bases between. The DNA of the CDR3 is TGTGCCAGCAGCCAAGTTGCGCTTCGTGAGCAGTTCTTC. Protein: CASSQVALREQFF.

The chain has TRBV27 and TRBJ1-5; D is ambiguous. Germline CDR1 and CDR2: MNHEY and SMNVEV (reference sequence). V dropped 3 bases and J dropped 7 bases, with 13 bases sitting between them. The CDR3 is 14 amino acids. The CDR3 sequence is CASSFYDSGQPQHF. The DNA of the CDR3 is TGTGCCAGCAGTTTTTATGACTCGGGGCAGCCCCAGCATTTT.

J is TRBJ2-3 and V is TRBV28; 12 bases agree with TRBD2. The CDR3 length is 15 residues. Germline CDR1 is MDHEN and CDR2 is SYDVKM. Trimming took 5 bases from V and 4 from J; bases not matched to a gene: 4. The CDR3 bases are TGTGCCAGCAGTCCACTAGCGGGAGGCCCAGATACGCAGTATTTT. The encoded protein is CASSPLAGGPDTQYF. The entire variable domain, with the rest obtained from reference TRBV28 and TRBJ2-3, is as follows: DVKVTQSSRYLVKRTGEKVFLECVQDMDHENMFWYRQDPGLGLRLIYFSYDVKMKEKGDIPEGYSVSREKKERFSLILESASTNQTSMYLCASSPLAGGPDTQYFGPGTRLTVL.

V gene TRBV2 combines with J gene TRBJ2-3; TRBD2 matches at 12 bases. CDR1 and CDR2 (germline): SNHLY, FYNNEI. The CDR3 extends over 21 amino acids. Trimming cost V 2 bases and J 0 bases; bases outside gene matches: 15. CDR3 sequence: CASSEPLGTSGHYASTDTQYF. DNA of the CDR3: TGTGCCAGCAGTGAACCCCTCGGGACTAGCGGGCACTACGCTAGCACAGATACGCAGTATTTT.

The genes are TRBV4-1 and TRBJ1-1; D unresolved. V was trimmed by 1 base and J by 2 bases, leaving 14 bases between them. This CDR3 region has 16 residues. The V gene's germline CDR1 is MGHRA and CDR2 YSYEKL. As DNA, the CDR3 is TGCGCCAGCAGCCAAGTCGGATGGCAGGTAAACACTGAAGCTTTCTTT. Its protein is CASSQVGWQVNTEAFF.

This sequence joins TRBV13 and TRBJ2-7; D is unclear. This CDR3 has 11 residues. Trimming took 8 bases from V and 6 from J, leaving 11 bases between them. The V gene's germline CDR1 is PRHDT and CDR2 FYEKMQ (reference sequence). CDR3 DNA sequence: TGTGCCAGCCCCCTACCTCTCGAGCAGTACTTC. Translating it yields CASPLPLEQYF.

The chain employs TRBV6-1 and TRBJ2-7; the D gene is possibly TRBD1 (5 bases). The CDR3 sequence is 15 residues long. CDR1 and CDR2 from the germline V gene are MNHNS and SASEGT. V gave up 2 bases and J gave up 6 bases, with 17 bases separating them. The CDR3 is CASSEPKGYYGEQYF. The DNA for the CDR3 is TGTGCCAGCAGTGAACCAAAGGGGTACTACGGCGAGCAGTACTTC.

This chain uses TRBV10-3 with TRBJ2-7; D might be TRBD1 or TRBD2, each matching 5 bases. CDR1 is ENHRY, CDR2 SYGVKD, per germline. V was trimmed by 0 bases and J by 1 base, leaving 13 bases between them. This CDR3 contains 16 residues. This CDR3 reads CAISESFGAYSYEQYF. The CDR3 region has the DNA TGTGCCATCAGTGAGTCTTTCGGGGCCTATTCCTACGAGCAGTACTTC.

The DNA for the CDR3 is TGTGCCAGCAGTGAAGCGGTCCGGCCTGGACACGTGCCCCAGCATTTT. This sequence encodes CASSEAVRPGHVPQHF. V gene TRBV6-1 combines with J gene TRBJ1-5; perhaps TRBD1 as D (5 bases). Trimming removed 0 bases from V and 9 bases from J, with 18 bases in between. Per the germline V gene, CDR1 is MNHNS and CDR2 is SASEGT. The CDR3 length is 16 residues.

The rearrangement joins TRBV2 to TRBJ2-2; maybe TRBD2 (7 bases). Germline CDR1 and CDR2: SNHLY and FYNNEI. V lost 7 bases to trimming and J lost 2 bases, with 20 bases between them. This CDR3 region has 17 residues. CDR3 loop: CASTPPEGGANTGELFF. In nucleotides, the CDR3 is TGTGCCAGCACCCCTCCCGAGGGGGGGGCAAACACCGGGGAGCTGTTTTTT.

The chain combines TRBV11-2 with TRBJ2-5, with 8 positions matching TRBD2. V gave up 1 base and J gave up 5 bases; unmatched junction bases: 0. The CDR3 spans 13 residues. CDR1 is SGHAT and CDR2 is FQNNGV in the germline V gene. The CDR3 reads CASSLGLAETQYF. CDR3 bases: TGTGCCAGCAGCTTAGGACTAGCGGAGACCCAGTACTTC.

This chain connects TRBV6-1 to TRBJ1-1; 10 bases match TRBD1. CDR1 and CDR2 (germline): MNHNS, SASEGT. The length of the CDR3 is 15 residues. With 6 bases clipped from V and 5 bases from J, the junction kept 9 bases outside the gene matches. In DNA, the CDR3 is TGTGCCAGCAGGGAGAGGGACAGGGGTATGACTGAAGCTTTCTTT. This gives the protein CASRERDRGMTEAFF.

This rearrangement joins TRBV11-1 to TRBJ2-3; no reliable D call. There are 13 residues in the CDR3. Deletions cut 1 base from V and 5 bases from J, with 7 bases between. CDR1 is SGHAT, CDR2 FQDESV, per germline (reference sequence). The CDR3, as DNA: TGTGCCAGCAGCTTAGTACGGTTAGATACGCAGTATTTT. The encoded protein is CASSLVRLDTQYF.

The chain is built from TRBV25-1 and TRBJ2-5, with D possibly TRBD2 on 6 matching bases. V gave up 8 bases and J gave up 4 bases, with 14 bases separating them. The CDR3 spans 13 residues. The germline gives CDR1 MGHDK, CDR2 SYGVNS. CDR3 residues: CASGHPEGETQYF. The CDR3 DNA is TGTGCCAGCGGCCATCCGGAGGGAGAGACCCAGTACTTC.

The chain recombines TRBV19 with TRBJ1-1, with a tentative D call TRBD1 (6 bases). The germline CDR1 and CDR2 sequences are LNHDA and SQIVND (reference sequence). The CDR3 spans 15 residues. Trimming left V 1 base short and J 3 bases short, with 12 bases between. CDR3 sequence: CASSIVEGGDTEAFF. The CDR3 DNA follows: TGTGCCAGTAGTATAGTGGAGGGGGGGGACACTGAAGCTTTCTTT.